Each of the 4 T cell receptor beta chains below was sequenced from the same sample in a study of OX40 agonist ivuxolimab in advanced cancers. Profiled with immunoSEQ multiplex PCR; TCRdb holds only in-frame clones, not every one. This table holds some 15,000 clones, approximately 86% found once. The material sequenced was CD4+ or CD8+ T cells sorted from blood, taken in a trial of the OX40 agonist ivuxolimab. These receptors came from an adult with an advanced solid tumor such as melanoma, head and neck, liver or kidney cancer.

This chain links TRBV19 with TRBJ1-5, with a weak D call TRBD1 (5 bases). CDR3 length: 16 residues. Trimming pared 3 bases from V and 3 bases from J, leaving 15 bases between. Germline V gene sequence: CDR1 LNHDA, CDR2 SQIVND (reference sequence). The CDR3 loop reads CASSILVDRFNQPQHF. The CDR3 nucleotides read TGTGCCAGTAGTATCTTGGTTGACAGATTCAATCAGCCCCAGCATTTT. The whole variable domain, filled in from reference TRBV19 and TRBJ1-5, reads DGGITQSPKYLFRKEGQNVTLSCEQNLNHDAMYWYRQDPGQGLRLIYYSQIVNDFQKGDIAEGYSVSREKKESFPLTVTSAQKNPTAFYLCASSILVDRFNQPQHFGDGTRLSIL.

The rearrangement links TRBV4-1 to TRBJ2-1, with no clear D. Trimming stripped 1 base from V and 9 bases from J, with 13 bases between. The CDR3 covers 14 residues. From germline, CDR1 is MGHRA and CDR2 YSYEKL. CDR3 sequence (DNA): TGCGCCAGCAGCCAAGTGTACTGGGGATTTGAGCAGTTCTTC. Translating gives CASSQVYWGFEQFF.

This clone showed up just a few times. This chain connects TRBV6-1 to TRBJ2-7, with D perhaps TRBD2 (6 bases). The V gene lost 5 bases and the J gene lost 4 bases, with 12 bases spanning the gap. The CDR3 is 13 amino acids. Germline CDR1 is MNHNS and CDR2 is SASEGT. The CDR3 DNA reads as TGTGCCAGCAGTCGGGAGTTACCATACGAGCAGTACTTC. Protein product: CASSRELPYEQYF.

The chain combines TRBV11-2 with TRBJ2-2; possible D gene TRBD1, 5 bases. This CDR3 region has 15 residues. Trimming took off 3 bases at V and 4 bases at J, with 12 bases between the two ends. Germline CDR1 reads SGHAT; CDR2 reads FQNNGV. The CDR3 nucleotides are TGTGCCAGCAGCTTGGGGCTAGTGGCCACCGGGGAGCTGTTTTTT. Protein product: CASSLGLVATGELFF.